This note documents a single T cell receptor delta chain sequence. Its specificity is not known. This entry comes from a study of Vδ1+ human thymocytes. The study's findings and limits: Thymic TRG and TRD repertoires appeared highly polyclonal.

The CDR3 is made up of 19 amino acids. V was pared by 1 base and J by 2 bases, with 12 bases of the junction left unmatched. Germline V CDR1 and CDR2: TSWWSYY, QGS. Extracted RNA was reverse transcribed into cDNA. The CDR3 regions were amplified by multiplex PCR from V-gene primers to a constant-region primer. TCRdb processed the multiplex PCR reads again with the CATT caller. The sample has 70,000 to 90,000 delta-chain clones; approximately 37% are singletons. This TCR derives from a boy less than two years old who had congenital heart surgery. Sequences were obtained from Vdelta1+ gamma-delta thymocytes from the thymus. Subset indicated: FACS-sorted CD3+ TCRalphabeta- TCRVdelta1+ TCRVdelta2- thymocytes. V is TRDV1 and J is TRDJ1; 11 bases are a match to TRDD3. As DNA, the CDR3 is TGTGCTCTTGGGGAACCCTGCTGTACTGGGGGATATCAGACCGATAAACTCATCTTT. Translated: CALGEPCCTGGYQTDKLIF.